Shown below are 23 T cell receptor beta chains from a single sample sequenced in a study of blood T cell repertoires in COVID-19. Profiling relied on immunoSEQ multiplex PCR, and the TCRdb table lists in-frame clones only, not all of them. The sample contains 11,000 or so clones, over 75% of which appear only once. The material sequenced was peripheral blood. Every receptor here comes from a man older than 75 with acute or convalescent COVID-19.

The V call is TRBV6-5, the J call TRBJ2-2; 8 bases are a match to TRBD2. Trimming removed 8 bases from V and 5 bases from J; junction bases left unmatched: 10. Germline CDR1 and CDR2: MNHEY and SVGAGI. CDR3 size: 15 residues. CDR3 coding DNA: TGTGCCAGCGTCAGCGGGGGTTACTTAACCGGGGAGCTGTTTTTT. Translation gives CASVSGGYLTGELFF.

This chain links TRBV23-1 with TRBJ2-7, with D possibly TRBD2 on 6 matching bases. TRBV23-1 is filed as an ORF, its function uncertain. CDR3 length: 13 residues. V was cut by 7 bases and J by 4 bases, with 14 bases left in between. The CDR3 here is CASTPGLDYEQYF. CDR3 sequence (DNA): TGCGCCAGCACCCCGGGACTCGATTACGAGCAGTACTTC.

This clone appeared a few times. The rearrangement links TRBV10-3 to TRBJ2-7; TRBD1 is a possible D gene (6 bases). The CDR3 is 14 amino acids. CDR1 is ENHRY and CDR2 is SYGVKD in the germline V gene. Trimming pared 3 bases from V and 5 bases from J, leaving 14 bases between. CDR3 DNA sequence: TGTGCCATCAGTGAAGCGGCAGGGGCTAACGAGCAGTACTTC. Translating it yields CAISEAAGANEQYF.

The chain joins TRBV19 to TRBJ1-6; the match to TRBD1 covers 8 bases. Trimming removed 5 bases from V and 10 bases from J; junction bases left unmatched: 7. In germline, CDR1 is LNHDA, CDR2 SQIVND (reference sequence). The CDR3 is made up of 14 amino acids. CDR3 residues: CASSYGQGGSPLHF. In DNA form, the CDR3 reads TGTGCCAGTAGTTACGGACAGGGTGGCTCACCCCTCCACTTT.

This clone is categorized as medium-sized. V gene TRBV6-4 combines with J gene TRBJ1-2, with TRBD1 identical over 9 bases. Germline loops: CDR1 MRHNA, CDR2 SNTAGT. CDR3 length: 14 amino acids. V shed 5 bases, J shed 6 bases, and the junction held 7 bases outside the gene matches. The CDR3 sequence: CASSQGQGSHGYTF. CDR3 nucleotide sequence: TGTGCCAGCAGTCAAGGACAGGGGAGCCATGGCTACACCTTC.

The chain has TRBV7-7 and TRBJ2-5, with a possible D match to TRBD2 (5 bases). Trimming cost V 2 bases and J 0 bases, with 7 bases left between them. The CDR3 contains 14 residues. In germline, CDR1 is SSHAT, CDR2 FNYEAQ (reference sequence). Here the CDR3 reads CASSLTGNQETQYF. CDR3 DNA: TGTGCCAGCAGCTTAACGGGGAACCAAGAGACCCAGTACTTC. Together with reference TRBV7-7 and TRBJ2-5, the CDR3 gives the full variable domain: GAGVSQSPRYKVTKRGQDVTLRCDPISSHATLYWYQQALGQGPEFLTYFNYEAQPDKSGLPSDRFSAERPEGSISTLTIQRTEQRDSAMYRCASSLTGNQETQYFGPGTRLLVL.

This clone was picked up one time. J is TRBJ1-5 and V is TRBV6-6, with D hard to call. The CDR3 consists of 15 residues. In germline, CDR1 is MNHNY, CDR2 SVGAGI (reference sequence). The V gene lost 6 bases and the J gene lost 2 bases, with 14 bases spanning the gap. The CDR3 region is CASRFDGPRNQPQHF. The CDR3 DNA reads as TGTGCCAGCAGATTCGATGGGCCCCGCAATCAGCCCCAGCATTTT.

This clone came up once. This chain connects TRBV7-9 to TRBJ1-1, with D possibly matching TRBD1 (6 bases). V gave up 11 bases and J gave up 4 bases, with 20 bases separating them. Germline V gene sequence: CDR1 SEHNR, CDR2 FQNEAQ (reference sequence). The CDR3 has 14 amino acids. Here the CDR3 reads CAGYRVRSSTEAFF. CDR3 coding DNA: TGTGCCGGATACAGGGTTCGGTCCAGCACTGAAGCTTTCTTT.

V is TRBV19 and J is TRBJ1-5; tentative D call: TRBD1 (5 bases). V was trimmed by 6 bases and J by 3 bases, leaving 12 bases between them. Per germline, CDR1 LNHDA and CDR2 SQIVND (reference sequence). The CDR3 contains 14 residues. The CDR3 DNA is TGTGCCAGTAGCGAAGGGGCCCCCAATCAGCCCCAGCATTTT. Amino acid sequence: CASSEGAPNQPQHF.

CDR3 amino acids: CASVRDRNNEQFF. In DNA form, the CDR3 reads TGTGCCAGCGTCCGGGACAGAAACAATGAGCAGTTCTTC. The rearrangement links TRBV2 to TRBJ2-1, with TRBD1 matching over 7 bases. The germline V gene encodes CDR1 SNHLY and CDR2 FYNNEI. CDR3 length: 13 residues. J lost 5 bases, V lost 8 bases, and 6 bases had no gene match.

V gene TRBV12-5 combines with J gene TRBJ1-1, with D uncertain. The CDR3 has 15 amino acids. V lost 7 bases and J lost 5, with 20 bases in between. Germline-derived CDR1 and CDR2 are LGHNT and FRNRAP. CDR3 in amino acids: CASDQRLGTGTEAFF. As DNA, the CDR3 is TGTGCTAGTGACCAAAGATTAGGAACGGGGACTGAAGCTTTCTTT.

This chain connects TRBV7-6 to TRBJ1-2; 9 bases fit TRBD1. The CDR3 consists of 14 residues. With V trimmed by 5 bases and J by 7 bases, 8 bases remained unmatched. Germline assignment: CDR1 SGHVS and CDR2 FNYEAQ. The CDR3 DNA reads TGTGCCAGCAGCCCCAGGGGACAGGGCTCTGGCTACACCTTC. This gives the protein CASSPRGQGSGYTF.

The rearrangement uses TRBV30 and TRBJ2-2; 8 nucleotides align to TRBD1. After removal of 4 bases from V and 5 bases from J, the junction contained 3 bases not matched to a gene. The CDR3 loop spans 13 amino acids. Germline assignment: CDR1 GTSNPN and CDR2 SVGIG (reference sequence). CDR3 coding DNA: TGTGCCTGGAAGCACAGGGGGACCGGGGAGCTGTTTTTT. Translating it yields CAWKHRGTGELFF.

The chain has TRBV12-5 and TRBJ2-5; TRBD2 agrees at 13 bases. CDR3 length equals 17 residues. From germline, CDR1 is LGHNT and CDR2 FRNRAP. J lost 3 bases, V lost 2 bases, and 6 bases had no gene match. Here the CDR3 reads CASGLTLAGGIKETQYF. CDR3 in DNA: TGTGCTAGTGGTTTGACACTAGCGGGGGGGATAAAAGAGACCCAGTACTTC.

By sample fraction, this clone is medium-sized (0.01 to 0.1%). The chain carries TRBV28 and TRBJ1-1, with a weak D call TRBD1 (6 bases). Trimming removed 8 bases from V and 6 bases from J, with 19 bases in between. The CDR3 loop spans 14 amino acids. Germline CDR1 is MDHEN and CDR2 is SYDVKM. The CDR3 sequence is CASEAGGGIAEAFF. As DNA, the CDR3 is TGTGCCAGCGAGGCGGGGGGGGGCATTGCTGAAGCTTTCTTT.

The chain employs TRBV10-1 and TRBJ1-1; D is perhaps TRBD1 (5 bases). This CDR3 is built from 14 residues. V lost 0 bases and J lost 6, with 11 bases in between. Germline-derived CDR1 and CDR2 are WNHNN and SYGVQD (reference sequence). In DNA, the CDR3 is TGCGCCAGCAGTGAGTCGGTAGGGGTCTCTGAAGCTTTCTTT. Translating it yields CASSESVGVSEAFF.

This chain joins TRBV28 and TRBJ2-5, with 8 bases identical to TRBD2. J gave up 1 base and V 5 bases, and 6 bases lay outside the gene matches. This CDR3 is 15 amino acids long. Germline V lookup: CDR1 MDHEN, CDR2 SYDVKM. DNA of the CDR3: TGTGCCAGCAGTGTCCCGACTAGCGCCCAAGAGACCCAGTACTTC. Translation gives CASSVPTSAQETQYF.

The chain couples TRBV10-1 to TRBJ2-1; tentatively, D is TRBD1 (5 bases). The CDR3 consists of 21 residues. The germline V gene encodes CDR1 WNHNN and CDR2 SYGVQD (reference sequence). V shed 2 bases and J shed 0 bases, with 26 bases lying between them. CDR3 region: CASSEPALVGLRISSYNEQFF. CDR3 nucleotides: TGCGCCAGCAGTGAGCCGGCCCTTGTGGGGCTACGGATTAGCTCCTACAATGAGCAGTTCTTC.

The J gene is TRBJ2-3, the V gene TRBV5-1; weak D call: TRBD2 (6 bases). Germline V gives CDR1 SGHRS, CDR2 YFSETQ. The germline V and J ends were trimmed by 2 bases and 0 bases, with 10 bases remaining between them. The CDR3 has 15 amino acids. In nucleotides, the CDR3 is TGCGCCAGCAGCTTTGGGGGGTCTAGCACAGATACGCAGTATTTT. As protein: CASSFGGSSTDTQYF.

In this sample, this clone turned up a few times. The chain couples TRBV10-2 to TRBJ2-7, with no clear D. Trimming removed 2 bases at V and 4 bases at J, with 9 bases between. The length of the CDR3 is 13 residues. Germline V gene sequence: CDR1 WSHSY, CDR2 SAAADI. The DNA for the CDR3 is TGCGCCAGCAGTGAGGTGGCCCGTTACGAGCAGTACTTC. Its translation is CASSEVARYEQYF.

This clone showed up just once. The CDR3 reads CASSVAGQSYTGELFF. The CDR3 nucleotides read TGTGCCAGCAGCGTTGCAGGTCAGAGCTACACCGGGGAGCTGTTTTTT. The rearrangement joins TRBV9 to TRBJ2-2; D uncertain. The germline V gene has CDR1 SGDLS and CDR2 YYNGEE. V was cut by 2 bases and J by 3 bases, with 14 bases left in between. CDR3 length: 16 residues.

This clone was seen only a few times. This sequence joins TRBV15 and TRBJ1-4; 7 bases map to TRBD1. Germline trimming cut 3 bases from V and 8 bases from J; bases unmatched to any gene: 12. Germline CDR1 reads LNHNV; CDR2 reads YYDKDF (reference sequence). This CDR3 contains 16 residues. CDR3: CATSSSRQGLIEKLFF. The CDR3, as DNA: TGTGCCACCAGCAGTTCCCGACAGGGCTTGATAGAAAAACTGTTTTTT.

V gene TRBV13 combines with J gene TRBJ1-3, with D possibly TRBD1 on 6 matching bases. The CDR3 spans 15 residues. Germline V gene sequence: CDR1 PRHDT, CDR2 FYEKMQ (reference sequence). Trimming stripped 5 bases from V and 4 bases from J, with 15 bases between. CDR3 sequence: CASSPTRDIGNTIYF. In DNA form, the CDR3 reads TGTGCCAGCAGCCCTACAAGGGACATCGGAAACACCATATATTTT.